These 27 T cell receptor beta chains were sequenced from one sample in a study of siplizumab effects on memory and regulatory T cells (dated by TCRdb to between 2018 and 2021). Libraries were constructed by the immunoSEQ multiplex PCR assay. TCRdb retrieved this table from immuneACCESS and kept in-frame rearrangements only. Not all clones are present; in checked studies, unresolved V genes account for under half, and no reason is known for the remainder. Present in this sample are more than 85,000 clones, 75% to 95% of which were seen just once. The ten top clones hold 2.5% to 3% of the sample. The sample was CD4+ T cells sorted from blood. The receptors here all came from a human donor in good health. Some clones in this sample may be carry-over from other donors' samples.

The rearrangement uses TRBV5-1 and TRBJ2-1; D is possibly TRBD2 (5 bases). The CDR3 is 17 residues long. V was clipped by 2 bases and J by 6 bases, with 21 bases between them. The germline gives CDR1 SGHRS, CDR2 YFSETQ. In DNA, the CDR3 is TGCGCCAGCAGCTTTTCCCCCTCCGGACTCAACTTCAATGAGCAGTTCTTC. Its protein is CASSFSPSGLNFNEQFF.

The genes are TRBV19 and TRBJ1-2; D is unclear. The V and J ends lost 3 bases and 3 bases respectively, with 5 bases between them. Germline CDR1 is LNHDA and CDR2 is SQIVND (reference sequence). The CDR3 runs 12 residues. The DNA for the CDR3 is TGTGCCAGTAGTATCCAGGACTATGGCTACACCTTC. Translated, it gives CASSIQDYGYTF.

This chain connects TRBV11-2 to TRBJ1-2; D not resolved. Germline assignment: CDR1 SGHAT and CDR2 FQNNGV. The CDR3 spans 14 residues. V was pared by 5 bases and J by 0 bases, with 10 bases between. The CDR3 spells CASSPRWANYGYTF. CDR3 DNA: TGTGCCAGCAGCCCACGCTGGGCTAACTATGGCTACACCTTC.

This sequence joins TRBV18 and TRBJ2-7; 11 bases align to TRBD1. V gave up 3 bases and J gave up 2 bases; unmatched junction bases: 0. The CDR3 extends over 14 amino acids. Germline V gene lookup returns CDR1 KGHSH and CDR2 LQKENI. Here the CDR3 reads CASSPGQGAYEQYF. Here the CDR3 DNA reads TGTGCCAGCTCACCGGGACAGGGGGCCTACGAGCAGTACTTC.

The V gene is TRBV9, the J gene TRBJ2-5; TRBD2 matches at 16 bases. Unmatched junction bases numbered 3, after V lost 2 bases and J lost 5 bases. The CDR3 has 16 amino acids. CDR1 is SGDLS, CDR2 YYNGEE, per germline. CDR3 sequence reads: CASSVGTSGRGETQYF. In nucleotides, the CDR3 is TGTGCCAGCAGCGTGGGGACTAGCGGGAGGGGGGAGACCCAGTACTTC.

The chain recombines TRBV9 with TRBJ2-3, with 7 bases identical to TRBD2. CDR1 SGDLS and CDR2 YYNGEE come from the germline V gene. The CDR3 is 17 amino acids. J was trimmed by 4 bases and V by 0 bases; bases with no gene match: 11. The CDR3 DNA reads TGTGCCAGCAGCGTAGGCGGGAGCATCGTATTGGCAGATACGCAGTATTTT. It translates to CASSVGGSIVLADTQYF.

V is TRBV11-2 and J is TRBJ2-7; D not resolved. The germline CDR1 and CDR2 sequences are SGHAT and FQNNGV. V was trimmed by 5 bases and J by 3 bases, leaving 23 bases between them. The CDR3 is 17 residues long. This chain's CDR3 is CASSLYPGPSLGYEQYF. DNA for the CDR3: TGTGCCAGCAGCCTCTACCCGGGCCCGAGCTTAGGCTACGAGCAGTACTTC.

The chain links TRBV19 to TRBJ1-5; D possibly corresponds to TRBD1 (5 bases). The germline V and J ends were trimmed by 0 bases and 7 bases, with 10 bases remaining between them. This CDR3 has 14 amino acids. Looked up from germline, CDR1 is LNHDA and CDR2 is SQIVND (reference sequence). The CDR3 reads CASSIDGGPQPQHF. DNA of the CDR3: TGTGCCAGTAGTATAGATGGGGGTCCCCAGCCCCAGCATTTT.

J is TRBJ2-1 and V is TRBV25-1; tentatively, D is TRBD1 or TRBD2 (5 bases each). The germline V and J ends were trimmed by 11 bases and 10 bases, with 15 bases remaining between them. The CDR3 extends over 11 amino acids. CDR1 is MGHDK, CDR2 SYGVNS, per germline. CDR3 coding DNA: TGTGCCTCGAGGGGTTTTCTGGAGCAGTTCTTC. Translation: CASRGFLEQFF.

This clone showed up just a few times. This CDR3 is CASSLESGSYEQYF. For the CDR3, the DNA is TGTGCCAGCAGCTTAGAATCAGGTTCCTACGAGCAGTACTTC. The rearrangement links TRBV11-3 to TRBJ2-7; D remains unclear. Germline values: CDR1 SGHNT, CDR2 YENEEA. This CDR3 contains 14 residues. V lost 0 bases and J lost 1, with 7 bases in between.

The chain has TRBV19 and TRBJ1-4; 9 positions match TRBD1. Germline loops: CDR1 LNHDA, CDR2 SQIVND (reference sequence). This CDR3 spans 13 amino acids. The CDR3 bases are TGTCCACAGGGGGCGGAAACTAATGAAAAACTGTTTTTT. Amino acid sequence: CPQGAETNEKLFF.

This sequence joins TRBV19 and TRBJ1-1, with 9 bases that match TRBD1. After removal of 5 bases from V and 11 bases from J, the junction contained 6 bases not matched to a gene. Germline values: CDR1 LNHDA, CDR2 SQIVND (reference sequence). This CDR3 spans 12 amino acids. This CDR3 reads CASSFRDRAAFF. The CDR3 region has the DNA TGTGCCAGTAGTTTCCGGGACAGGGCGGCTTTCTTT.

The V call is TRBV5-4, the J call TRBJ2-1; 13 bases are a match to TRBD2. With V trimmed by 4 bases and J by 6 bases, 4 bases remained unmatched. CDR1 SGHNT and CDR2 YYREEE come from the germline V gene (reference sequence). There are 15 residues in the CDR3. The CDR3 loop is CASSAGTSGTNEQFF. The DNA of the CDR3 is TGTGCCAGCAGCGCCGGGACTAGCGGGACCAATGAGCAGTTCTTC.

V usage is TRBV9 and J usage is TRBJ2-7; TRBD1 matches at 7 bases. The germline V gene encodes CDR1 SGDLS and CDR2 YYNGEE. This CDR3 spans 15 amino acids. V was pared by 2 bases and J by 1 base, with 6 bases of the junction left unmatched. CDR3 residues: CASSVSTGYSYEQYF. The CDR3 DNA sequence: TGTGCCAGCAGCGTGTCGACAGGGTATTCCTACGAGCAGTACTTC.

About this clone itself: The sample holds other DNA sequences that translate to the same CDR3. The rearrangement uses TRBV18 and TRBJ2-7; tentative D call: TRBD1 (5 bases). This CDR3 has 13 residues. Trimming took off 3 bases at V and 3 bases at J, with 9 bases between the two ends. The germline CDR1 and CDR2 sequences are KGHSH and LQKENI. CDR3 DNA sequence: TGTGCCAGCTCACCTTCAGGGAACTACGAGCAGTACTTC. Protein product: CASSPSGNYEQYF.

The gene calls are TRBV21-1 and TRBJ2-7. TRBV21-1 is marked as a pseudogene. The CDR3 consists of 12 residues. The CDR3 region is CASSTIGTEQYF. The CDR3 DNA sequence: TGTGCCAGCAGCACAATAGGCACGGAGCAGTACTTC.

In this sample, this clone turned up once. The chain carries TRBV11-1 and TRBJ2-1; TRBD2 matches 7 bases. Unmatched junction bases numbered 7, after V lost 1 base and J lost 7 bases. Germline CDR1 SGHAT, CDR2 FQDESV (reference sequence). This CDR3 is built from 15 residues. Written as DNA, the CDR3 is TGTGCCAGCAGCTTAGGGCTAGCGGAGAGGAATGAGCAGTTCTTC. Translated, it gives CASSLGLAERNEQFF.

V and J are TRBV25-1 and TRBJ2-7, with a tentative D call TRBD1 (6 bases). CDR1 is MGHDK, CDR2 SYGVNS, per germline. This CDR3 is built from 15 residues. V lost 2 bases and J lost 2, with 13 bases in between. The CDR3 DNA reads as TGTGCCAGCAGTGAACAGGGGATTGCGACCTACGAGCAGTACTTC. Its protein product is CASSEQGIATYEQYF.

This CDR3 is CASFPRKLAGVYEQYF. CDR3 sequence (DNA): TGTGCCAGCTTCCCTCGAAAACTAGCGGGAGTATACGAGCAGTACTTC. This chain uses TRBV27 with TRBJ2-7, with 11 bases matching TRBD2. This CDR3 region has 16 residues. Germline V gives CDR1 MNHEY, CDR2 SMNVEV (reference sequence). V lost 8 bases and J lost 4; bases outside the gene matches: 13.

V and J are TRBV6-1 and TRBJ2-7; D call uncertain. The V gene's germline CDR1 is MNHNS and CDR2 SASEGT. The CDR3 has 13 residues. Trimming removed 8 bases at V and 5 bases at J, with 16 bases between. The CDR3 is CASSRATLNEQYF. The CDR3 bases are TGTGCCAGCTCCAGAGCTACCCTAAACGAGCAGTACTTC.

This chain connects TRBV11-2 to TRBJ2-3; 11 bases agree with TRBD2. The CDR3 extends over 17 amino acids. Germline V gene data show CDR1 as SGHAT and CDR2 as FQNNGV. The V segment lost 2 bases and the J segment 3 bases; nucleotides outside the gene matches: 7. CDR3 nucleotide sequence: TGTGCCAGCAGCTTAAGGATAGCTAGCGGGAGGACAGATACGCAGTATTTT. Amino acids: CASSLRIASGRTDTQYF.

This chain connects TRBV5-1 to TRBJ2-3, with a weak D call TRBD2 (6 bases). There are 19 residues in the CDR3. The germline V gene encodes CDR1 SGHRS and CDR2 YFSETQ. Trimming pared 0 bases from V and 4 bases from J, leaving 24 bases between. CDR3 region: CASSLDWTTTTSAPDTQYF. CDR3 DNA sequence: TGCGCCAGCAGCTTGGATTGGACTACGACTACGTCGGCTCCAGATACGCAGTATTTT.

J is TRBJ2-3 and V is TRBV7-2, with a possible D match to TRBD2 (5 bases). The CDR3 runs 14 residues. Trimming took 3 bases from V and 4 from J, leaving 11 bases between them. Germline V CDR1 and CDR2: SGHTA, FQGNSA. The CDR3 protein is CASSFSFGADTQYF. The DNA for the CDR3 is TGTGCCAGCAGCTTTTCCTTCGGGGCAGATACGCAGTATTTT.

This clone was observed a single time. Other DNA variants within this sample encode the same CDR3. V gene TRBV28 combines with J gene TRBJ2-7, with D perhaps TRBD1 (6 bases). Trimming took off 3 bases at V and 2 bases at J, with 8 bases between the two ends. The CDR3 covers 13 residues. The germline CDR1 and CDR2 sequences are MDHEN and SYDVKM. The CDR3 sequence: CASSLQGPYEQYF. The CDR3 DNA follows: TGTGCCAGCAGTTTGCAGGGGCCCTACGAGCAGTACTTC.

V and J are TRBV5-1 and TRBJ2-1, with 7 bases lining up with TRBD2. The germline V gene has CDR1 SGHRS and CDR2 YFSETQ. V lost 0 bases to trimming and J lost 10 bases; unmatched junction nucleotides: 4. The CDR3 spans 13 residues. The CDR3 DNA reads TGCGCCAGCAGCTTGGAATGGGGAGGGGAGCAGTTCTTC. It translates to CASSLEWGGEQFF. The entire variable domain, with the rest obtained from reference TRBV5-1 and TRBJ2-1, is as follows: KAGVTQTPRYLIKTRGQQVTLSCSPISGHRSVSWYQQTPGQGLQFLFEYFSETQRNKGNFPGRFSGRQFSNSRSEMNVSTLELGDSALYLCASSLEWGGEQFFGPGTRLTVL.

DNA for the CDR3: TGCGCCAGCAGCTTGGTTATGGGGGGTAACACCTACGAGCAGTACTTC. It specifies CASSLVMGGNTYEQYF. The chain carries TRBV5-1 and TRBJ2-7; the D gene is possibly TRBD2 (6 bases). The CDR3 contains 16 residues. The V and J ends lost 0 bases and 2 bases respectively, with 15 bases between them. CDR1 is SGHRS and CDR2 is YFSETQ in the germline V gene.

The gene calls are TRBV6-1 and TRBJ2-3; 8 bases align to TRBD1. V shed 6 bases and J 4 bases; nucleotides not matched to a gene: 9. The germline V gene encodes CDR1 MNHNS and CDR2 SASEGT. CDR3 length equals 15 residues. CDR3 bases: TGTGCCAGCAGCAGGGGGCTCATTATGTCAGATACGCAGTATTTT. Translating it yields CASSRGLIMSDTQYF.